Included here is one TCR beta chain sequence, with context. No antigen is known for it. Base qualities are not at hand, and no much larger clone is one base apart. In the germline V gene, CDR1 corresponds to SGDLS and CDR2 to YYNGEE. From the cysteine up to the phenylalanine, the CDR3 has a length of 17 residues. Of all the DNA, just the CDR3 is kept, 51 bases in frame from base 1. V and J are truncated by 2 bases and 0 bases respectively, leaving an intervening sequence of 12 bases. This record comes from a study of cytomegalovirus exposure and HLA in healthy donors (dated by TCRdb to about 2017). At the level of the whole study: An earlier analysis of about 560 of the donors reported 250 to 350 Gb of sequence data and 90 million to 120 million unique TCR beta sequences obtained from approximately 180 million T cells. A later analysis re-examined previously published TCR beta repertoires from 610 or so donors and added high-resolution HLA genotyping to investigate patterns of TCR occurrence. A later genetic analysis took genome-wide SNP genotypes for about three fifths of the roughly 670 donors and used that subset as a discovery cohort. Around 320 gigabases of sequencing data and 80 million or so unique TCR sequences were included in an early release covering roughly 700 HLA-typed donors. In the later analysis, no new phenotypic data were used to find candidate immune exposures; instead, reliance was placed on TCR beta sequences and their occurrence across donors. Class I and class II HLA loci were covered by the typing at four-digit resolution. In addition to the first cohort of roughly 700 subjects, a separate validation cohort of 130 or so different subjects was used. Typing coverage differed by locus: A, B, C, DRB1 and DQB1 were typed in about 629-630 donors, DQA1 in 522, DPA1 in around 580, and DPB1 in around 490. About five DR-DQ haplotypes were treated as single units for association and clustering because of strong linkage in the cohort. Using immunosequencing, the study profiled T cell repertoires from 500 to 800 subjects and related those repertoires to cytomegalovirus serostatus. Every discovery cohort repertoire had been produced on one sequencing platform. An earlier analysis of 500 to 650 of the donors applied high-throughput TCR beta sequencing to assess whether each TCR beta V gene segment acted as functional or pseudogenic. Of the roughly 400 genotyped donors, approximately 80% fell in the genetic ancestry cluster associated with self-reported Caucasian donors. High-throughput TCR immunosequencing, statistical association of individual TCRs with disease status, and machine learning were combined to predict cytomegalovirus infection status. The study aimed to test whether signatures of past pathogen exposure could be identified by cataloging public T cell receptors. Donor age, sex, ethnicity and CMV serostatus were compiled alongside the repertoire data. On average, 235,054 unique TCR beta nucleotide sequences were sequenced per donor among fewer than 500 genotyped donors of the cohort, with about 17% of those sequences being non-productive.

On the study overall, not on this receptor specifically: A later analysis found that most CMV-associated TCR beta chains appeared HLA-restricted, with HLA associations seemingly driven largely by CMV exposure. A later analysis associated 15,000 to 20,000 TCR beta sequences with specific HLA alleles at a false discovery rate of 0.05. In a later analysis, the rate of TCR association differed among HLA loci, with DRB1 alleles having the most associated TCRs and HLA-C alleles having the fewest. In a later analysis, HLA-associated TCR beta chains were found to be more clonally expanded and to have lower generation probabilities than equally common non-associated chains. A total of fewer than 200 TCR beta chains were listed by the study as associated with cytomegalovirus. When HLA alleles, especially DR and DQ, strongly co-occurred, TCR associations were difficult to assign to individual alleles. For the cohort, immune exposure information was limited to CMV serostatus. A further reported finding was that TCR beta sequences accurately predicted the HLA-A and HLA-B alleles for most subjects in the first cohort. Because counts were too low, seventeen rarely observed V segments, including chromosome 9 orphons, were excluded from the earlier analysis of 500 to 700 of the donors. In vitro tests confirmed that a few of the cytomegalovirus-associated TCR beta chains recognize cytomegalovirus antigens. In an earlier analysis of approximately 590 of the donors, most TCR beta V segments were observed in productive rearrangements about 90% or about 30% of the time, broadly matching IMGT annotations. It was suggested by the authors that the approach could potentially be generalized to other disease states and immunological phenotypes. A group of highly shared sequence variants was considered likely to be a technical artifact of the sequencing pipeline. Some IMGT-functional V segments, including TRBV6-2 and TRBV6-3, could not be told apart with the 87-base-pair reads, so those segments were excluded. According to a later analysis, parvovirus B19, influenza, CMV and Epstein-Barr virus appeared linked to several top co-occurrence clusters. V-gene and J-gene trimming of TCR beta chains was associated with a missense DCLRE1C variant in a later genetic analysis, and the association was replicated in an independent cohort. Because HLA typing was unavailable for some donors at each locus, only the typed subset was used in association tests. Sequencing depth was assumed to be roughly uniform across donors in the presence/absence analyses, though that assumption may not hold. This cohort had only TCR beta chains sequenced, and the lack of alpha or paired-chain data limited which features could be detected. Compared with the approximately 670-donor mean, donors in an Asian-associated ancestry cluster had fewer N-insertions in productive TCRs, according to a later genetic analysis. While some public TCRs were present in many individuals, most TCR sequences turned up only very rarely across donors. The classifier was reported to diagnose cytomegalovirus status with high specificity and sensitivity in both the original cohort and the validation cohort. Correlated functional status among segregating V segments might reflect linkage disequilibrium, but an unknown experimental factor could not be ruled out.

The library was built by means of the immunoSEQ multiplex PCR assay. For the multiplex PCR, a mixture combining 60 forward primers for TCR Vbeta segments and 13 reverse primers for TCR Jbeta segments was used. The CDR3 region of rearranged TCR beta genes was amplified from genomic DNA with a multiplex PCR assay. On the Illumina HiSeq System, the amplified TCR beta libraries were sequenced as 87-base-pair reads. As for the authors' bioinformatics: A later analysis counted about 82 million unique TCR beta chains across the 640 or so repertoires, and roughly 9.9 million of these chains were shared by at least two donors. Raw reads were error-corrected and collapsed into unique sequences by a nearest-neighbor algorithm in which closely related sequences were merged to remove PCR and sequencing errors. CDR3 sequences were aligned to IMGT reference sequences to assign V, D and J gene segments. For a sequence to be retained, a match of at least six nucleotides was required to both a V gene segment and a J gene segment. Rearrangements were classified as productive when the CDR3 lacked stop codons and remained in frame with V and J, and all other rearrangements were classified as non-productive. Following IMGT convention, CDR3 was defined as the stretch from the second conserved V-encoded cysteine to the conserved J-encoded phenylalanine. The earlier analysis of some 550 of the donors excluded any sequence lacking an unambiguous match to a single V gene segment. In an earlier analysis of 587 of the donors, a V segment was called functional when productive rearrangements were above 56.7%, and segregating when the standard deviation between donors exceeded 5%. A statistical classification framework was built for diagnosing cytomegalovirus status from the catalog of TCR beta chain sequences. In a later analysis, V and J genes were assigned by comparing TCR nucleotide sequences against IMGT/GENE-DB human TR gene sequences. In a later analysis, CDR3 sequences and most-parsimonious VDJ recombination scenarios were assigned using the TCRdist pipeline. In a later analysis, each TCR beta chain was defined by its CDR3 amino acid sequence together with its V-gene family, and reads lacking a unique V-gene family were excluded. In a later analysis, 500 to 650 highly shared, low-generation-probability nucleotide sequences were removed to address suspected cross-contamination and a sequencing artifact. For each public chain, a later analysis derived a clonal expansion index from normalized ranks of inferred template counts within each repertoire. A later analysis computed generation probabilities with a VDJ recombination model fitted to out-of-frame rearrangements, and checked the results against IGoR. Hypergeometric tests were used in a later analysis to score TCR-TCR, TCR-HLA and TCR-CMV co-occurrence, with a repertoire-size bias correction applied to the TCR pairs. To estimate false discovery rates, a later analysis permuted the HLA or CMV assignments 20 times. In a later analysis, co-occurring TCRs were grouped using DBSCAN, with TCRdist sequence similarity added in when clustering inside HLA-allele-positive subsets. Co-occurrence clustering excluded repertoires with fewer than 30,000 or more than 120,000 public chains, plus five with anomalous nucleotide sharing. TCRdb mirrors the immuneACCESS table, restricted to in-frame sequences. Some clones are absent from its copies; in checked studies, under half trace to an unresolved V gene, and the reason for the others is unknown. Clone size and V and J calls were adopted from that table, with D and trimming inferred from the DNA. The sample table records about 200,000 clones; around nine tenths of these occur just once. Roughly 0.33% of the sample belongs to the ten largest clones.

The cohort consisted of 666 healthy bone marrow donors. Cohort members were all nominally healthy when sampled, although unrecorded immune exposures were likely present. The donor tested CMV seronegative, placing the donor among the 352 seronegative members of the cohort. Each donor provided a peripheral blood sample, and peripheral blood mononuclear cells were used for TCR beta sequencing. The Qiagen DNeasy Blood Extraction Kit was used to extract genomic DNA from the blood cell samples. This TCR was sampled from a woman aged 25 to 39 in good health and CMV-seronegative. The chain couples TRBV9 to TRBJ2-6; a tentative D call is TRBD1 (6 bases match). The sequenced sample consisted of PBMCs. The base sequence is TGTGCCAGCAGCGTTAGAGGGGGTACCTCTGGGGCCAACGTCCTGACTTTC. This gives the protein CASSVRGGTSGANVLTF.